Included here is one TCR beta chain sequence, with context. This sample was included in a study of blood T cell repertoires in COVID-19. Study in general: COVID-19 samples collected from the United States, Italy and Spain covered acute and convalescent phases.

Participants, 18 to 89 years old, spanned under 30 US areas. Sequencing was performed with immunoSEQ multiplex PCR; in TCRdb, only in-frame clones are kept and a portion is missing. Altogether 180,000 or so clones are present, roughly 84% being singletons, with the ten largest covering around 13%. The TCR comes from a woman in her fifties or sixties who had recovered from COVID-19. The specimen sequenced was PBMCs or T cells enriched from blood (not recorded which).

DNA of the CDR3: TGTGCCAGCTCACCGGATCTAGCGGGGGGTCGAGAGACCCAGTACTTC. Translation: CASSPDLAGGRETQYF. The genes are TRBV18 and TRBJ2-5, with TRBD2 matching over 11 bases. The CDR3 covers 16 residues. Germline trimming cut 3 bases from V and 4 bases from J; bases unmatched to any gene: 7. The germline V gene encodes CDR1 KGHSH and CDR2 LQKENI.